These T cell receptor beta chains were read from a single sample in a study of patients and donors after allogeneic stem cell transplantation. TCRdb independently ran MiXCR on the RT-PCR reads; one entry per CDR3 protein. The sample contains some 880,000 distinct CDR3 sequences, roughly 18% of which appear only once. Sequenced: blood, either unsorted or a sorted T cell fraction (not recorded which). These receptors originate from a human donor who was either an allogeneic HSCT recipient or a stem cell or donor lymphocyte infusion donor (not recorded which). It is not recorded whose cells these are; they may come from a transplant donor. Each CDR3 is given with its conserved first and last residue. D genes are given only for firm matches.

v_call | d_call | cdr3_aa
TRBV20-1 | - | CSARDGGTYEQYF
TRBV9 | - | CASSPDRFHYEQYF
TRBV7-2 | - | CASSSGPTGFGYSPLHF
TRBV4-2 | - | CASSQGGGFEQYF
TRBV4-1 | TRBD1 | CASSQQGAGYGYTF
TRBV6-2/TRBV6-3 | TRBD1 | CASSRDRMWGYTF
TRBV12-3/TRBV12-4 | - | CASSRSGQNTEAFF
TRBV12-3/TRBV12-4 | - | CASKGGGSPLHF
TRBV29-1 | - | CSVAAGTYEQYF
TRBV6-2/TRBV6-3 | - | CASLPSPAGDEQFF
TRBV6-5 | - | CASSSSSLAGLGEQFF
TRBV12-3/TRBV12-4 | - | CASSLGRSFGYGYTF
TRBV5-5 | - | CASSLGGRSNYGYTF
TRBV5-1 | - | CASSLDPGGSPGPREQYF
TRBV7-2 | - | CASSFEGSFSGNTIYF
TRBV2 | TRBD1 | CASSTGQGASQPQHF
TRBV12-3/TRBV12-4 | - | CASSFLLGRNEQFF
TRBV11-1 | - | CASRDMGIRNESGANVLTF
TRBV12-5 | - | CASGPGNPDTQYF
TRBV20-1 | - | CSALVPDPRFSQFF
TRBV7-9 | - | CASSLTGSLGEKLFF
TRBV29-1 | - | CSVAINTEAFF
TRBV7-6 | TRBD1 | CASSFSTGAAYGYTF
TRBV20-1 | - | CSARVEPSRSSDTQYF
TRBV4-3 | - | CASSETTTGELFF
TRBV18 | - | CASSRQHNEKLFF
TRBV6-2/TRBV6-3 | - | CASGLTYNEQFF
TRBV29-1 | - | CSVEAPPGRTDTQYF
TRBV30 | - | CAWSSRQANSPLHF
TRBV5-1 | - | CASSLGLQVGGHNEQFF
TRBV4-1 | TRBD2 | CASSQDGASGGIEQYF
TRBV4-3 | TRBD1 | CASSQTDRVTEAFF
TRBV7-8 | TRBD2 | CASSLEASGGFEQYF
TRBV20-1 | - | CSALESKIYPSGYTF
TRBV5-6 | - | CASSGVGLGKETQYF
TRBV24-1 | TRBD2 | CATSETSGPSNEQFF
TRBV20-1 | TRBD1 | CSARTGKGEKLFF
TRBV28 | - | CASSTGPAEQYF